This entry lists 4 T cell receptor beta chains sequenced from one sample in a study of blood T cell repertoires in COVID-19. The repertoire was sequenced with immunoSEQ multiplex PCR; TCRdb's copy has only in-frame clones and lacks some. The sample carries 200,000 to 250,000 clones, 86% recorded once. The sample taken for sequencing was peripheral blood. The receptor source for this set is a man in his 60s with acute or convalescent COVID-19.

This clone occurred a few times. The V call is TRBV11-2, the J call TRBJ1-2; D gene uncertain. V lost 3 bases, J lost 3 bases, and 8 bases lay in between. The CDR3 loop spans 13 amino acids. Germline V gene lookup returns CDR1 SGHAT and CDR2 FQNNGV. DNA of the CDR3: TGTGCCAGCAGCTTCGGAGGAGACTATGGCTACACCTTC. Amino acids: CASSFGGDYGYTF.

The CDR3 is CATSDSQGNGYTF. Here the CDR3 DNA reads TGTGCCACCAGTGATTCCCAGGGCAATGGCTACACCTTC. The chain carries TRBV24-1 and TRBJ1-2; the D gene is possibly TRBD1 (5 bases). In germline, CDR1 is KGHDR, CDR2 SFDVKD. V was trimmed by 2 bases and J by 6 bases, leaving 9 bases between them. The CDR3 is made up of 13 amino acids.

The chain has TRBV6-2 or TRBV6-3 and TRBJ2-1, with TRBD2 matching over 9 bases. There are 17 residues in the CDR3. CDR1 is MNHEY, CDR2 SVGEGT, per germline. V lost 6 bases to trimming and J lost 7 bases; unmatched junction nucleotides: 16. Here the CDR3 DNA reads TGTGCCAGCAGCCTCGGGGCGGGAGGGCCGCTACGGAATGAGCAGTTCTTC. Translated: CASSLGAGGPLRNEQFF.

The gene calls are TRBV19 and TRBJ2-3; the match to TRBD2 covers 10 bases. V lost 5 bases to trimming and J lost 1 base; unmatched junction nucleotides: 3. CDR3 size: 15 residues. Germline V gene sequence: CDR1 LNHDA, CDR2 SQIVND (reference sequence). This CDR3 reads CASSVGTSGTDTQYF. DNA of the CDR3: TGTGCCAGTAGTGTTGGGACTAGCGGCACAGATACGCAGTATTTT.